A single sample gave rise to the 28 T cell receptor beta chains below, sequenced in a study of T cell responses to AZD1222 COVID-19 vaccine. The table came from immunoSEQ multiplex PCR; TCRdb's copy has only in-frame clones and leaves some out. The sample holds 120,000 or so clones, around 83% seen once. This sample comprised peripheral blood, obtained 28 days after the second AZD1222 dose. These TCRs come from an adult who received the AZD1222 COVID-19 vaccine.

Points on this clone: This is likely a read error, given that the CDR3 carries no conserved phenylalanine or tryptophan at its end. The DNA is left out, because the CDR3 cannot be placed on it with certainty; the CDR3 is given as TCRdb lists it. The CDR3 spells CARLDRAG. The V gene is TRBV27, the J gene TRBJ1-2; the table gives TRBD1 as D, unverified against the DNA. The CDR3 extends over 8 residues, inclusive of both ends. Germline assignment: CDR1 MNHEY and CDR2 SMNVEV (reference sequence).

The table lists this clone with a count of one. The V call is TRBV7-8, the J call TRBJ1-2; D unclear. Trimming removed 3 bases from V and 7 bases from J, with 21 bases in between. This CDR3 has 16 residues. Germline CDR1 and CDR2: SGHVS and FQNEAQ. CDR3: CASSFSGSERRGGYTF. In DNA, the CDR3 is TGTGCCAGCAGCTTCAGTGGTTCAGAGCGCCGGGGTGGCTACACCTTC.

Ten or more counts support this clone. The rearrangement joins TRBV7-9 to TRBJ2-2, with a weak D call TRBD1 (5 bases). Germline V gives CDR1 SEHNR, CDR2 FQNEAQ (reference sequence). Trimming removed 5 bases from V and 7 bases from J, with 11 bases in between. The CDR3 loop spans 13 amino acids. The DNA of the CDR3 is TGTGCCAGCAGCCCCAGGGTTGGCGGGGAGCTGTTTTTT. Residues: CASSPRVGGELFF.

The chain has TRBV12-3 or TRBV12-4 and TRBJ1-6; no reliable D call. This CDR3 spans 12 amino acids. V was trimmed by 4 bases and J by 9 bases, leaving 7 bases between them. CDR3 nucleotide sequence: TGTGCCAGCAGTTCCCTAATTTCACCCCTCCACTTT. This gives the protein CASSSLISPLHF.

This clone was recorded a few times. CDR3 nucleotide sequence: TGTGCCAGCAGCACGCGGACAGGCCTAAATGAAAAACTGTTTTTT. The encoded protein is CASSTRTGLNEKLFF. The rearrangement uses TRBV13 and TRBJ1-4; 7 bases line up with TRBD1. Per the germline V gene, CDR1 is PRHDT and CDR2 is FYEKMQ (reference sequence). J gave up 5 bases and V 5 bases, and 8 bases lay outside the gene matches. CDR3 size: 15 residues.

This clone was recorded only once. The chain recombines TRBV28 with TRBJ1-2; a weak D match, TRBD1 (6 bases). The germline V and J ends were trimmed by 2 bases and 4 bases, with 14 bases remaining between them. CDR3 length: 15 amino acids. Germline-derived CDR1 and CDR2 are MDHEN and SYDVKM. The CDR3 bases are TGTGCCAGCAGTTTAGGACAGACACTTAGCTATGGCTACACCTTC. This sequence encodes CASSLGQTLSYGYTF.

This chain links TRBV6-5 with TRBJ2-2, with a tentative D call TRBD1 (5 bases). This CDR3 contains 15 residues. The germline gives CDR1 MNHEY, CDR2 SVGAGI. V lost 2 bases, J lost 5 bases, and 12 bases lay in between. CDR3 in amino acids: CASSYQSTVTGELFF. Here the CDR3 DNA reads TGTGCCAGCAGTTACCAATCGACAGTGACCGGGGAGCTGTTTTTT.

This clone was counted between two and nine times. The J gene is TRBJ1-6, the V gene TRBV12-3 or TRBV12-4, with TRBD1 as a possible D gene (6 bases). The length of the CDR3 is 13 residues. V lost 6 bases, J lost 9 bases, and 12 bases lay in between. The DNA for the CDR3 is TGTGCCAGCAGGGATACAGGGAGTTCACCCCTCCACTTT. Residues: CASRDTGSSPLHF.

This clone was detected only a few times. The V gene is TRBV5-1, the J gene TRBJ1-1; D is uncertain. The length of the CDR3 is 16 residues. Germline loops: CDR1 SGHRS, CDR2 YFSETQ. The V end lost 0 bases, the J end lost 0 bases, and 12 bases lay between the germline ends. CDR3 region: CASSLEGQLLNTEAFF. The CDR3 DNA sequence: TGCGCCAGCAGCTTGGAAGGGCAGCTCTTGAACACTGAAGCTTTCTTT.

This clone was counted a few times. The V call is TRBV5-6, the J call TRBJ2-3; D possibly corresponds to TRBD2 (6 bases). Germline V gives CDR1 SGHDT, CDR2 YYEEEE. Between the trimmed V and J ends, which lost 3 bases and 5 bases, there was a span of 16 bases. The CDR3 is 15 amino acids. The CDR3 loop reads CASSSVGRGGDTQYF. For the CDR3, the DNA is TGTGCCAGCAGCTCCGTTGGGCGGGGAGGAGATACGCAGTATTTT.

The V call is TRBV7-9, the J call TRBJ2-7; D remains unclear. This CDR3 region has 14 residues. Between the trimmed V and J ends, which lost 1 base and 3 bases, there was a span of 10 bases. Germline CDR1 is SEHNR and CDR2 is FQNEAQ (reference sequence). The CDR3, as DNA: TGTGCCAGCAGCTTAGTCGAGGCAGACTACGAGCAGTACTTC. Amino acid sequence: CASSLVEADYEQYF.

This rearrangement joins TRBV30 to TRBJ1-3, with a possible D match to TRBD1 (6 bases). This CDR3 has 14 residues. The germline V gene encodes CDR1 GTSNPN and CDR2 SVGIG (reference sequence). The V gene lost 3 bases and the J gene lost 4 bases, with 13 bases spanning the gap. The CDR3 coding sequence is TGTGCCTGGAGAACAGGGTCTTGGGGAAACACCATATATTTT. This sequence encodes CAWRTGSWGNTIYF.

V is TRBV7-2 and J is TRBJ1-5; D is unclear. CDR3 length equals 18 residues. Looked up from germline, CDR1 is SGHTA and CDR2 is FQGNSA. Trimming cost V 1 base and J 1 base, with 17 bases left between them. The CDR3 DNA follows: TGTGCCAGCAGCTTAGGTCTCTCGGGCAGAGCCAGCAATCAGCCCCAGCATTTT. Protein product: CASSLGLSGRASNQPQHF.

V is TRBV10-3 and J is TRBJ2-7; D not certain. V dropped 4 bases and J dropped 4 bases, with 5 bases sitting between them. Per germline, CDR1 ENHRY and CDR2 SYGVKD. CDR3 length: 11 amino acids. CDR3 bases: TGTGCCATCAGTGGAGGTTACGAGCAGTACTTC. As protein: CAISGGYEQYF.

The genes are TRBV10-3 and TRBJ1-1; D is perhaps TRBD1 (6 bases). CDR3 length: 17 residues. V lost 0 bases, J lost 4 bases, and 18 bases lay in between. Germline V lookup: CDR1 ENHRY, CDR2 SYGVKD. CDR3 nucleotide sequence: TGTGCCATCAGTGAGTCGGGTAGGGGGGTCGGTTTCACTGAAGCTTTCTTT. This codes for CAISESGRGVGFTEAFF.

V usage is TRBV11-2 and J usage is TRBJ1-3, with D perhaps matching TRBD1 (5 bases). This CDR3 spans 16 amino acids. Trimming cost V 2 bases and J 0 bases, with 11 bases left between them. In germline, CDR1 is SGHAT, CDR2 FQNNGV. CDR3 sequence reads: CASSLSRAASGNTIYF. CDR3 coding DNA: TGTGCCAGCAGCTTATCCAGGGCGGCCTCTGGAAACACCATATATTTT.

The chain carries TRBV7-2 and TRBJ1-2; the D gene is possibly TRBD1 (5 bases). The CDR3 spans 13 residues. The germline gives CDR1 SGHTA, CDR2 FQGNSA. V was pared by 3 bases and J by 6 bases, with 11 bases between. CDR3: CASSFWRGNGYTF. The DNA of the CDR3 is TGTGCCAGCAGCTTCTGGAGGGGCAATGGCTACACCTTC.

This clone was seen once. The chain couples TRBV7-9 to TRBJ1-2; D may be TRBD1 (5 bases). Trimming took 5 bases from V and 1 from J, leaving 11 bases between them. From germline, CDR1 is SEHNR and CDR2 FQNEAQ (reference sequence). CDR3 length equals 14 residues. The CDR3 region is CASSLDSHNYGYTF. CDR3 bases: TGTGCCAGCAGCCTCGACAGTCATAACTATGGCTACACCTTC.

J is TRBJ1-1 and V is TRBV11-2, with D possibly matching TRBD1 (5 bases). Trimming removed 7 bases at V and 1 base at J, with 13 bases between. In germline, CDR1 is SGHAT, CDR2 FQNNGV. The CDR3 totals 14 residues. The CDR3 is CASTPGQTNTEAFF. CDR3 bases: TGTGCCAGCACCCCGGGGCAGACGAACACTGAAGCTTTCTTT.

In regard to this clone: Other DNA sequences in the sample encode the same CDR3. V and J are TRBV5-6 and TRBJ2-7, with D maybe TRBD1 (6 bases). Germline V gives CDR1 SGHDT, CDR2 YYEEEE. V was pared by 4 bases and J by 1 base, with 9 bases between. The CDR3 loop spans 13 amino acids. CDR3 sequence (DNA): TGTGCCAGCAGCCTTGGACAGTCCTACGAGCAGTACTTC. This codes for CASSLGQSYEQYF.

This sequence joins TRBV7-2 and TRBJ2-7; D is unresolved. The CDR3 loop spans 12 amino acids. V was shortened by 2 bases and J by 4 bases, with 6 bases between the two germline ends. Germline CDR1 and CDR2: SGHTA and FQGNSA. The CDR3 nucleotides read TGTGCCAGCAGCTTAAGGCGGTACGAGCAGTACTTC. This encodes CASSLRRYEQYF.

V and J are TRBV5-1 and TRBJ2-1; the match to TRBD1 covers 7 bases. V trimming: 7 bases; J trimming: 2 bases; junction bases outside the gene matches: 6. This CDR3 has 14 amino acids. The germline V gene encodes CDR1 SGHRS and CDR2 YFSETQ. The DNA for the CDR3 is TGCGCCAGCCGCCAGGGGGAACCCTACAATGAGCAGTTCTTC. It specifies CASRQGEPYNEQFF.

This clone was seen at least ten times. This rearrangement joins TRBV10-3 to TRBJ1-3; D might be TRBD1 (5 bases). V lost 0 bases to trimming and J lost 6 bases, with 12 bases between them. Per germline, CDR1 ENHRY and CDR2 SYGVKD. This CDR3 is built from 15 residues. The CDR3 DNA reads TGTGCCATCAGTGAGTCGACAGCAGGAGAAAACACCATATATTTT. This sequence encodes CAISESTAGENTIYF.

This clone showed up just a few times. The chain carries TRBV6-6 and TRBJ2-3, with D tentatively TRBD2 (6 bases). Trimming shortened V by 7 bases and J by 1 base, and 9 bases separated the two germline ends. The CDR3 is 13 amino acids. Germline V gene data show CDR1 as MNHNY and CDR2 as SVGAGI (reference sequence). The CDR3 spells CASTASGTDTQYF. In DNA form, the CDR3 reads TGTGCCAGCACCGCTAGCGGCACAGATACGCAGTATTTT.

CDR3 protein: CASRRGRESNSPLHF. The CDR3, as DNA: TGTGCCAGCAGGAGGGGGCGGGAGTCTAATTCACCCCTCCACTTT. This chain uses TRBV5-5 with TRBJ1-6; the match to TRBD1 covers 7 bases. V lost 5 bases, J lost 6 bases, and 8 bases stayed unmatched. Germline V lookup: CDR1 SGHKS, CDR2 YYEKEE (reference sequence). The CDR3 is 15 residues long.

V is TRBV10-3 and J is TRBJ1-2, with TRBD1 as a possible D gene (5 bases). Germline loops: CDR1 ENHRY, CDR2 SYGVKD. The CDR3 covers 12 residues. V lost 3 bases, J lost 12 bases, and 14 bases lay in between. The CDR3: CAISDVNRPDTF. The CDR3 DNA sequence: TGTGCCATCAGTGATGTGAACAGGCCCGACACCTTC.

There are a few counts of this clone. The genes are TRBV7-3 and TRBJ2-1; D gene unclear. V lost 3 bases to trimming and J lost 3 bases, with 6 bases between them. Germline values: CDR1 SGHTA, CDR2 FQGTGA. This CDR3 has 13 residues. The CDR3 loop is CASSFGYYNEQFF. The CDR3 DNA reads as TGTGCCAGCAGCTTTGGATACTACAATGAGCAGTTCTTC.

This clone was counted once. The chain couples TRBV7-3 to TRBJ2-3; no reliable D call. Trimming cost V 1 base and J 7 bases, with 9 bases left between them. Germline CDR1 is SGHTA and CDR2 is FQGTGA. This CDR3 contains 13 residues. The CDR3 sequence: CASSLNGVHTQYF. The CDR3 DNA follows: TGTGCCAGCAGCTTAAATGGAGTACATACGCAGTATTTT.